This entry concerns a single TCR beta chain. Which antigen it targets is not known. The entry originates in a study of CXCR3-negative and CXCR3-positive naive CD8 T cells (dated 2019 in TCRdb). In terms of the full investigation: About 135 million TRB reads were obtained in total, roughly 1.5 +/- 0.3 million reads per library. The diversity and physicochemical repertoire analyses included around 10 donors pooled from two independent experiments. Naive subsets from several donors and memory cells from 3 donors were included in the TRBV-TRBJ cluster analysis. Study-level results and caveats: TRBV-TRBJ usage was similar between naive CXCR3-negative and CXCR3-positive cells from the same donor, while memory cells showed distinct patterns. Both naive subsets had comparably high repertoire diversity, while memory CD8+ T cells had much lower repertoire diversity. Because CXCR3 expression was partially decreased after cryopreservation, freshly isolated PBMCs were used for most assays. Surface CD5, linked to self-reactivity in mice, was comparable between naive subsets; TCR interaction strength was therefore also inferred from TRB CDR3 physicochemical properties.

Each CD8+ T cell subset was flow-sorted in triplicate, and some 310,000 cells per subset were placed directly into RLT lysis buffer. Peripheral blood mononuclear cells were isolated from buffy coats using standard density gradient centrifugation. Total RNA was extracted from sorted cells with an RNeasy Mini Kit. TCRdb names NextSeq 550 as the instrument used. The Human TCR Profiling Kit (MiLaboratory) was used to prepare UMI-labeled 5' RACE TRB cDNA libraries. The full amount of extracted RNA was used for cDNA synthesis, and the full amount of resulting cDNA was used for PCR amplification. The libraries were made side by side, with each library going through the same number of PCR cycles. The paper's processing steps were these. About 49,000 +/- 11,000 unique UMI-labeled TRB cDNA molecules per library were extracted with MIGEC and MiXCR, with at least two reads per UMI required. On average, each library contained about 40,000 +/- 10,000 functional in-frame TRB CDR3 nucleotide clonotypes without stop codons. After each sample was downsampled to 5000 UMI-labeled TRB molecules, VDJtools was used to calculate diversity metrics such as normalized Shannon-Wiener and Chao1. Clonotype-size-weighted physicochemical properties of the central five CDR3 residues (interaction energy, strength, volume and Kidera factor 4) were computed in VDJtools. Reprocessed by TCRdb, the reads give a single entry per CDR3 protein sequence, without DNA. In this record, the V and J calls reflect TCRdb's handling and not the investigators' own analysis. The table kept for this sample lists tens of thousands of distinct CDR3 sequences. The ten top clones hold about a quarter of the sample.

The CDR3 contains 12 residues, cysteine and phenylalanine counted. No DNA sequence was recorded. CDR1 SEHNR and CDR2 FQNEAQ are derived from the germline V gene (reference sequence). The source material was memory CD8+ T cells from blood. Read against the paper, the sample's cell subset or site label means: conventional CD8+ memory T cells (TMEM), sorted as controls. This receptor was obtained from a human donor in good health. Some clones in this sample may be carry-over from other donors' samples. The chain couples TRBV7-9 to TRBJ1-1. Here the CDR3 is given as CASSPDTIEAFF.